This record covers a single TCR beta chain. Produced via immunoSEQ multiplex PCR; TCRdb's table is partial and in-frame only. The profile shows more than 60,000 clones, 90% of them singletons. These data come from a study of control samples from healthy donors and cancer patients. Germline V lookup: CDR1 LGHDT, CDR2 YNNKEL (reference sequence). This CDR3 has 15 residues. V lost 7 bases, J lost 2 bases, and 10 bases stayed unmatched. The specimen was PBMCs. The chain couples TRBV3-1 (or the pseudogene TRBV3-2) to TRBJ2-7; 8 bases agree with TRBD1. The origin of this receptor is a man aged 55 to 69 with colorectal cancer. CDR3 sequence (DNA): TGTGCCAGCACCTTTTGCAGGGGGCGCCCCTACGAGCAGTACTTC. The encoded protein is CASTFCRGRPYEQYF.